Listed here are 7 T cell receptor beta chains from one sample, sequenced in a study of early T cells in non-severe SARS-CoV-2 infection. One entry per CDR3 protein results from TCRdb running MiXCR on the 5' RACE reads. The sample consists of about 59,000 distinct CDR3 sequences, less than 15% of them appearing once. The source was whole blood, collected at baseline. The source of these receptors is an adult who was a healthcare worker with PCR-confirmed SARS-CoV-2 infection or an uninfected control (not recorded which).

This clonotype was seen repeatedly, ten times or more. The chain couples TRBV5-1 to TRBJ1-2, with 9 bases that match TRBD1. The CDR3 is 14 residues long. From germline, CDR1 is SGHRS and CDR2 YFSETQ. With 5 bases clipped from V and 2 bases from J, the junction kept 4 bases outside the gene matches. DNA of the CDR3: TGCGCCAGCAGTCCAGGACAGGGGAACTATGGCTACACCTTC. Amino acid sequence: CASSPGQGNYGYTF.

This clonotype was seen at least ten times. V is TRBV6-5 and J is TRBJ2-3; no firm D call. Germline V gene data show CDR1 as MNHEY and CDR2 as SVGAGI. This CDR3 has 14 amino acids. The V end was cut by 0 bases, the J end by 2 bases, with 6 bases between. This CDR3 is CASSYSGFTDTQYF. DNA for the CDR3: TGTGCCAGCAGTTACTCAGGTTTCACAGATACGCAGTATTTT.

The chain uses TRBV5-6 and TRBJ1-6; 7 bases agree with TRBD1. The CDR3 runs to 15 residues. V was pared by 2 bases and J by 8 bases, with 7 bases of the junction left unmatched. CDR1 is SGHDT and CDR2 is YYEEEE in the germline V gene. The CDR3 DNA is TGTGCCAGCAGCTTCGGGTCTCAGGGGGATTCACCCCTCCACTTT. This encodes CASSFGSQGDSPLHF.

DNA for the CDR3: TGTGCCAGCAGCGTAGACAGCTCCACAGATACGCAGTATTTT. It yields the protein CASSVDSSTDTQYF. This chain joins TRBV9 and TRBJ2-3; D is undetermined. Germline CDR1 SGDLS, CDR2 YYNGEE. V was trimmed by 0 bases and J by 2 bases, leaving 7 bases between them. The CDR3 loop spans 14 amino acids.

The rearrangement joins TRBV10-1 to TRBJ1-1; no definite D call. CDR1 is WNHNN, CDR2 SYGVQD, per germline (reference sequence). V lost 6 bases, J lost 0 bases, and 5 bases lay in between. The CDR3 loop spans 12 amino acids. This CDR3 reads CASRILNTEAFF. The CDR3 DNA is TGCGCCAGCAGGATCTTGAACACTGAAGCTTTCTTT.

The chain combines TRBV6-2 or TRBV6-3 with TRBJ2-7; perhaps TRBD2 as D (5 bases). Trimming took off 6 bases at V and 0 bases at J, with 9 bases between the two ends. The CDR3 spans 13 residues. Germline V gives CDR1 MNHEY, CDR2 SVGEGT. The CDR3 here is CASSGEGSYEQYF. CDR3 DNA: TGTGCCAGCAGCGGAGAGGGCTCCTACGAGCAGTACTTC.

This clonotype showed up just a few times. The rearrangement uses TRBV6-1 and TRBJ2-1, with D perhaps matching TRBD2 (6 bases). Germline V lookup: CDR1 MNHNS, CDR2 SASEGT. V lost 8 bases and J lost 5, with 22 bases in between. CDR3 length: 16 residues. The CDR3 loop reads CASLPDYLGGNNEQFF. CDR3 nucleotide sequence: TGTGCCAGCCTGCCAGACTACTTGGGGGGTAACAATGAGCAGTTCTTC.